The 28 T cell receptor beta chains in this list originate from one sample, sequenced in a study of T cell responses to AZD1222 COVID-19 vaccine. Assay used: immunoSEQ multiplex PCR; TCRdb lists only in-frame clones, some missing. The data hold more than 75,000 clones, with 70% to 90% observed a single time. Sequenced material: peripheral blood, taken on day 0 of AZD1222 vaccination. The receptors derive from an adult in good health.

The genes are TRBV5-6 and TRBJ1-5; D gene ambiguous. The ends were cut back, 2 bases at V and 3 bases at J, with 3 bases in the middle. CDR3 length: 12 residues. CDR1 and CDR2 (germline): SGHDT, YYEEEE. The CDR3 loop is CASSFSNQPQHF. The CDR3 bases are TGTGCCAGCAGCTTCTCCAATCAGCCCCAGCATTTT.

The DNA of the CDR3 is TGTGCCACCAGTGACGACAGGGTCAATGAGCAGTTCTTC. As protein: CATSDDRVNEQFF. The chain recombines TRBV24-1 with TRBJ2-1; 7 bases line up with TRBD1. J gave up 6 bases and V 4 bases, and 2 bases lay outside the gene matches. Germline V gives CDR1 KGHDR, CDR2 SFDVKD. CDR3 size: 13 residues.

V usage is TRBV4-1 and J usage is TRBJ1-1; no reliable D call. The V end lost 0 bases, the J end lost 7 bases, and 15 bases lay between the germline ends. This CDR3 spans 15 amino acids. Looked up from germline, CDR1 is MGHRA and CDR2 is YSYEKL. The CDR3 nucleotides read TGCGCCAGCAGCCAAGATCAGGACCCCACTCTTGAAGCTTTCTTT. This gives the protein CASSQDQDPTLEAFF.

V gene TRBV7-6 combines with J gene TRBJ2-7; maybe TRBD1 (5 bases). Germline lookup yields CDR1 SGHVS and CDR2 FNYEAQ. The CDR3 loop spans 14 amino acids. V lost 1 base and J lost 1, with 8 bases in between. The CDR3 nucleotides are TGTGCCAGCAGCTTAGTTCAGGGTTCCTACGAGCAGTACTTC. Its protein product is CASSLVQGSYEQYF.

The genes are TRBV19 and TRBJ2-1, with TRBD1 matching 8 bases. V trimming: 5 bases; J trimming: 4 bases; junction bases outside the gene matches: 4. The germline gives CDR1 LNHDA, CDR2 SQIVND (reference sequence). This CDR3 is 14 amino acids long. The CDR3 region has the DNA TGTGCCAGTAGTGCCAGGGACAGGTACAATGAGCAGTTCTTC. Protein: CASSARDRYNEQFF.

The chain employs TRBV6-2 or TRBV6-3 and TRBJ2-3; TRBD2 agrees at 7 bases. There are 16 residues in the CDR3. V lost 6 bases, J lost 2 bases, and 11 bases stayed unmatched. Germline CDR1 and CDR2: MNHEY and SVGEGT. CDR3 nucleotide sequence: TGTGCCAGCAGCATCGGGACTACCTATACCACAGATACGCAGTATTTT. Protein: CASSIGTTYTTDTQYF.

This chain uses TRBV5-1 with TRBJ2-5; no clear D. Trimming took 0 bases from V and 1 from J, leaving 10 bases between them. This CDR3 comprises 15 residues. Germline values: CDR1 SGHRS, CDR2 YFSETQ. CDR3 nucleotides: TGCGCCAGCAGCTTGGGCGCGGCAGTCCAAGAGACCCAGTACTTC. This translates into CASSLGAAVQETQYF.

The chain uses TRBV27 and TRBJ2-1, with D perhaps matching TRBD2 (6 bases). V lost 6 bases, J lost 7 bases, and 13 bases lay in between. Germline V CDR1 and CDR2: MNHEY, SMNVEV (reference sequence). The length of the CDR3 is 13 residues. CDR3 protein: CASSQGTPNEQFF. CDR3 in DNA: TGTGCCAGCAGCCAAGGGACTCCGAATGAGCAGTTCTTC.

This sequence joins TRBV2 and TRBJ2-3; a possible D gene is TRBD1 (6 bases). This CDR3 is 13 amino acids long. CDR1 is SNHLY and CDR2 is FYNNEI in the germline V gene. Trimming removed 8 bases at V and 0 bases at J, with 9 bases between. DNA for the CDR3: TGTGCCAGCGGGACAACTAGCACAGATACGCAGTATTTT. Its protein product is CASGTTSTDTQYF.

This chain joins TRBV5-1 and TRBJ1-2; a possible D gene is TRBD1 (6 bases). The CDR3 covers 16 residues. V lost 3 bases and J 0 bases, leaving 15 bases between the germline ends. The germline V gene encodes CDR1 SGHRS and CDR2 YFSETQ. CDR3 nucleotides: TGCGCCAGCAGCTGGACCGGACAGACCTCTAACTATGGCTACACCTTC. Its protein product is CASSWTGQTSNYGYTF.

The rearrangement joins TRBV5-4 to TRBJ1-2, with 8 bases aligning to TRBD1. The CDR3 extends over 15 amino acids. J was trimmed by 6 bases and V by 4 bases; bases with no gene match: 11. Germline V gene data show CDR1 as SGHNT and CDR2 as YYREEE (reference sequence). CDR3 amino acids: CASSPAPDREDGYTF. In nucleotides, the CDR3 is TGTGCCAGCAGCCCAGCCCCGGACAGGGAAGATGGCTACACCTTC.

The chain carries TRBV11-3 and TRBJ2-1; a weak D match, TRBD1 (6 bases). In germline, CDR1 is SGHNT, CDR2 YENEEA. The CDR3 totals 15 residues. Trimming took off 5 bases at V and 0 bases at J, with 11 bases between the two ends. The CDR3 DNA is TGTGCCAGCAGCCAGGACAGCAGCTCCTACAATGAGCAGTTCTTC. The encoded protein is CASSQDSSSYNEQFF.

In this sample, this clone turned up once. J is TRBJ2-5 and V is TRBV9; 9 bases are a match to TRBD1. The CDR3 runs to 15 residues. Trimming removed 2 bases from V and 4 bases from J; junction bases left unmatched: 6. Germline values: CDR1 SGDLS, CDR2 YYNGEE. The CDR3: CASSVRTGVRETQYF. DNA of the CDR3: TGTGCCAGCAGCGTTCGGACAGGGGTGCGAGAGACCCAGTACTTC.

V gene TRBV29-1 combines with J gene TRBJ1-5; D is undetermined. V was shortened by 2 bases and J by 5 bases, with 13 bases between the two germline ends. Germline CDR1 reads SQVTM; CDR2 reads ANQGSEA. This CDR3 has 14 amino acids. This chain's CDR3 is CSVEQADVHQPQHF. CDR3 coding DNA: TGCAGCGTTGAACAGGCAGACGTCCATCAGCCCCAGCATTTT.

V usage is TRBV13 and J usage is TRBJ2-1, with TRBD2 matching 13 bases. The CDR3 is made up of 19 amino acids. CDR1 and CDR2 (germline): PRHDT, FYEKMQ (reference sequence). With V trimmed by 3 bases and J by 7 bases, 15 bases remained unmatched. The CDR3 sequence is CASSLRPPGLAGYRNEQFF. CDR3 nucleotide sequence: TGTGCCAGCAGCTTGCGCCCTCCGGGACTAGCGGGGTACCGTAATGAGCAGTTCTTC.

CDR3 sequence (DNA): TGTGCCAGCAGCCAAGTCCCAGGGGTGAACACCGGGGAGCTGTTTTTT. It encodes CASSQVPGVNTGELFF. This chain links TRBV14 with TRBJ2-2; D may be TRBD1 (6 bases). The V end was cut by 1 base, the J end by 1 base, with 10 bases between. The CDR3 consists of 16 residues. Germline CDR1 is SGHDN and CDR2 is FVKESK.

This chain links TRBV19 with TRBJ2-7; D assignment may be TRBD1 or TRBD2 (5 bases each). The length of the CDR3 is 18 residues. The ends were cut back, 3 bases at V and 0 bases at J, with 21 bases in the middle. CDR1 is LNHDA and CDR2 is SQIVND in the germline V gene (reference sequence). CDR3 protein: CASSIGTPLGVNSYEQYF. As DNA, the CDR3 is TGTGCCAGTAGTATTGGGACCCCGTTAGGGGTTAACTCCTACGAGCAGTACTTC.

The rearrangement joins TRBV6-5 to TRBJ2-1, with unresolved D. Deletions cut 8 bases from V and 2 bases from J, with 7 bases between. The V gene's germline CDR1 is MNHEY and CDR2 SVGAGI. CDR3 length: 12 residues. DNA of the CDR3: TGTGCCAGCGCGGCCACCTACAATGAGCAGTTCTTC. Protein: CASAATYNEQFF.

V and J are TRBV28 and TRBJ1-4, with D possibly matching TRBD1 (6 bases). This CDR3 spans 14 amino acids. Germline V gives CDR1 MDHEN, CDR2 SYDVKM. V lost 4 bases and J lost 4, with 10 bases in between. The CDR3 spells CASSSRQVNEKLFF. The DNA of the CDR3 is TGTGCCAGCAGTTCAAGACAGGTTAATGAAAAACTGTTTTTT.

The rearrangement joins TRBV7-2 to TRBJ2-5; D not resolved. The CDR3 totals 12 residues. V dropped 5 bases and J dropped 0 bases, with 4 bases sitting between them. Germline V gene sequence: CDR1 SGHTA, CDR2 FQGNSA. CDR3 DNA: TGTGCCAGCAGCCAAGACCAAGAGACCCAGTACTTC. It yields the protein CASSQDQETQYF. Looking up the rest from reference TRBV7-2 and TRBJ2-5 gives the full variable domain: GAGVSQSPSNKVTEKGKDVELRCDPISGHTALYWYRQSLGQGLEFLIYFQGNSAPDKSGLPSDRFSAERTGGSVSTLTIQRTQQEDSAVYLCASSQDQETQYFGPGTRLLVL.

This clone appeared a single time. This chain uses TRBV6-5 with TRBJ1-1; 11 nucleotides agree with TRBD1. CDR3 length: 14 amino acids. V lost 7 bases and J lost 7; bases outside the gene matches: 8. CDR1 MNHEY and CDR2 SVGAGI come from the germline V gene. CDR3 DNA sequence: TGTGCCAGCATAGGGACAGGGGGTCGACTTGAAGCTTTCTTT. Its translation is CASIGTGGRLEAFF.

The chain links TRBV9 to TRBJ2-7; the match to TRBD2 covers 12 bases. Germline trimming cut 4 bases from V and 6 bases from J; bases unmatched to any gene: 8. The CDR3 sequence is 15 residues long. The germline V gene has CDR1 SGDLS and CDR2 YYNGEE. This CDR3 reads CASSPSSGGALEQYF. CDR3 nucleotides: TGTGCCAGCAGCCCCTCTAGCGGGGGGGCTCTCGAGCAGTACTTC.

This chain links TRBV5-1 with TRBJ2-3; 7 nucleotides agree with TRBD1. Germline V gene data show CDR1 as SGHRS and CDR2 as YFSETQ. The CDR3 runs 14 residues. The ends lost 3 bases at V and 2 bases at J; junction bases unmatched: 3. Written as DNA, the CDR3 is TGCGCCAGCAGCTCGGGACAGTTCACAGATACGCAGTATTTT. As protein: CASSSGQFTDTQYF.

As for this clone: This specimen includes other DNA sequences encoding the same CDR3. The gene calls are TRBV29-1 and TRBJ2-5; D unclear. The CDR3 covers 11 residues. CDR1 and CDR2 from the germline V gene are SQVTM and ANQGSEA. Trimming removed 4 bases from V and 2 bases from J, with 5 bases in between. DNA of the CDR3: TGCAGCGTTGGCCCTCAAGAGACCCAGTACTTC. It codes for CSVGPQETQYF. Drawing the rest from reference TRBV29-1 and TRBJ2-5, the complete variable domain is SAVISQKPSRDICQRGTSLTIQCQVDSQVTMMFWYRQQPGQSLTLIATANQGSEATYESGFVIDKFPISRPNLTFSTLTVSNMSPEDSSIYLCSVGPQETQYFGPGTRLLVL.

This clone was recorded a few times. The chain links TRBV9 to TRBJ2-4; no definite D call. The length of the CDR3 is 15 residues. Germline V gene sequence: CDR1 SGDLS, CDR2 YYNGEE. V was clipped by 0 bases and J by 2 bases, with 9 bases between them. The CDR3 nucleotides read TGTGCCAGCAGCGTAGCTGGGCAGTCCAAAAACATTCAGTACTTC. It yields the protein CASSVAGQSKNIQYF.

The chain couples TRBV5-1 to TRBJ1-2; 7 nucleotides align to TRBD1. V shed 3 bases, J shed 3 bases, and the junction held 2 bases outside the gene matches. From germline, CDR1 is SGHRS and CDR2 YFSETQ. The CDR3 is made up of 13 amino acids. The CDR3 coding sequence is TGCGCCAGCAGCTCCACAGGGGACTATGGCTACACCTTC. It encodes CASSSTGDYGYTF.

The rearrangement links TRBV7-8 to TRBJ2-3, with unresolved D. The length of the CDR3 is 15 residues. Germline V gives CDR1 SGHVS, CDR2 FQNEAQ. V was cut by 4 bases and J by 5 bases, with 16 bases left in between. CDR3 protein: CASSSGSLGGDTQYF. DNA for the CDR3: TGTGCCAGCAGCTCCGGGTCCCTCGGCGGAGATACGCAGTATTTT.

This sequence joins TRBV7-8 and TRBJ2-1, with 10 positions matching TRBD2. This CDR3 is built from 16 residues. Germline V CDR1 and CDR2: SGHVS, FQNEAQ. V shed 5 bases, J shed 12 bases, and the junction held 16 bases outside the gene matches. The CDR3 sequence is CASSPTLAGAPTAQFF. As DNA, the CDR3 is TGTGCCAGCAGCCCGACGCTAGCGGGGGCCCCGACGGCGCAGTTCTTC.